This entry is about one TCR beta chain. Antigen unknown. V trimming: 0 bases; J trimming: 2 bases; junction bases outside the gene matches: 2. The CDR3 runs 16 residues. CDR1 and CDR2 (germline): SGHTS, YDEGEE. The data belong to a study of long-term antiretroviral therapy in people with HIV. Overall study results and limits: Repertoire dominance by clones expanded before ART was seen at all time points. Post-ART diversity increased but stayed below transplant donor controls.

Version v3.0 of the immunoSEQ assay ran at survey level. Each sample had sequencing targeting about 40,000-50,000 T-cell genomes. The protocol was immunoSEQ multiplex PCR, while the TCRdb copy is restricted to in-frame clones and leaves out a portion. The table lists about 12,000 clones, 60% to 75% of them singletons. This material consisted of unsorted PBMCs, taken about 3.1 years before starting antiretroviral therapy. The V call is TRBV5-8, the J call TRBJ2-3; TRBD2 matches 11 bases. The receptor was derived from a man aged 40-50 years with HIV. For the CDR3, the DNA is TGTGCCAGCAGCTTGGGACTAGCGGGATTCACAGATACGCAGTATTTT. Its translation is CASSLGLAGFTDTQYF.